The 22 T cell receptor beta chains below all came from one sample that was sequenced in a study of T-cell reconstitution after alpha-beta-depleted transplantation in children. A TCRbeta library incorporating unique molecular identifiers was prepared. In TCRdb, the PCR reads were re-called with MiXCR into one record per CDR3 protein. This table has about 460,000 distinct CDR3 sequences, under 15% appearing once. Sample: PBMCs from the stem cell graft donor, taken from the stem cell graft. Every receptor here comes from a human donor who donated a stem cell graft to a child with combined immunodeficiency.

This clonotype was found many times. The gene calls are TRBV29-1 and TRBJ2-3; 11 bases are shared with TRBD1. V lost 6 bases to trimming and J lost 5 bases; unmatched junction nucleotides: 7. There are 14 residues in the CDR3. Germline V gives CDR1 SQVTM, CDR2 ANQGSEA. CDR3 amino acids: CSVLGQGAIDTQYF. CDR3 coding DNA: TGCAGCGTGCTCGGACAGGGGGCGATAGATACGCAGTATTTT.

In its sample, this clonotype was seen many times. An end of the junction does not agree with germline; a read error may underlie this. The chain couples TRBV7-7 to TRBJ1-1; 9 bases are shared with TRBD1. Germline V lookup: CDR1 SSHAT, CDR2 FNYEAQ (reference sequence). There are 17 residues in the CDR3. For the CDR3, the DNA is TGTGCTAGCAGCTTATATGGGACAGGGATAAAATTTGCTGAAGCTTTCTTT. It yields the protein CASSLYGTGIKFAEAFF.

The chain combines TRBV20-1 with TRBJ2-7; TRBD2 matches at 7 bases. Trimming took 0 bases from V and 4 from J; bases not matched to a gene: 9. Germline lookup yields CDR1 DFQATT and CDR2 SNEGSKA (reference sequence). The CDR3 is made up of 15 amino acids. CDR3 region: CSARDILAVNYEQYF. Written as DNA, the CDR3 is TGCAGTGCTAGAGATATTCTAGCGGTTAATTACGAGCAGTACTTC.

The chain joins TRBV12-5 to TRBJ2-1; D is perhaps TRBD1 (6 bases). The germline CDR1 and CDR2 sequences are LGHNT and FRNRAP. Trimming shortened V by 5 bases and J by 9 bases, and 11 bases separated the two germline ends. CDR3 length: 12 amino acids. The CDR3 DNA reads TGTGCTAGTGGTCGAACAGGGTTTGAGCAGTTCTTC. Translation: CASGRTGFEQFF.

This clonotype was seen a single time. This sequence joins TRBV7-3 and TRBJ1-2; possible D gene TRBD1, 6 bases. This CDR3 has 16 amino acids. CDR1 is SGHTA, CDR2 FQGTGA, per germline. V was shortened by 5 bases and J by 7 bases, with 23 bases between the two germline ends. The CDR3 reads CASSKAGGQFFSGYTF. The CDR3 region has the DNA TGTGCCAGCAGCAAGGCTGGGGGGCAATTTTTTAGTGGCTACACCTTC.

In its sample, this clonotype was seen a few times. The genes are TRBV12-3 or TRBV12-4 and TRBJ2-5, with TRBD2 matching 15 bases. The CDR3 consists of 18 residues. Trimming at V came to 3 bases and at J to 4 bases, leaving 9 bases not matched to a gene. The CDR3 here is CASSFIGLAGGKSETQYF. The DNA of the CDR3 is TGTGCCAGCAGTTTTATAGGACTAGCGGGAGGGAAGTCAGAGACCCAGTACTTC.

This clonotype was seen only a few times. The chain links TRBV12-3 or TRBV12-4 to TRBJ1-1; 9 nucleotides agree with TRBD1. Trimming cost V 3 bases and J 7 bases; bases outside gene matches: 6. The CDR3 runs 14 residues. The CDR3 region is CASSFGTGTSEAFF. CDR3 in DNA: TGTGCCAGCAGTTTTGGGACAGGGACGAGTGAAGCTTTCTTT.

The rearrangement joins TRBV2 to TRBJ2-5; D unclear. The V gene's germline CDR1 is SNHLY and CDR2 FYNNEI. The CDR3 has 13 amino acids. The V end was cut by 6 bases, the J end by 5 bases, with 13 bases between. The CDR3 DNA reads TGTGCCAGCAGGGTGGGCCCGCCGGAGACCCAGTACTTC. It codes for CASRVGPPETQYF. The full variable domain, rest sourced from reference TRBV2 and TRBJ2-5, is EPEVTQTPSHQVTQMGQEVILRCVPISNHLYFYWYRQILGQKVEFLVSFYNNEISEKSEIFDDQFSVERPDGSNFTLKIRSTKLEDSAMYFCASRVGPPETQYFGPGTRLLVL.

The table lists this clonotype with a few counts. The chain uses TRBV6-1 and TRBJ2-7, with 9 positions matching TRBD1. V lost 6 bases and J lost 5; bases outside the gene matches: 8. This CDR3 region has 14 residues. Germline-derived CDR1 and CDR2 are MNHNS and SASEGT. This chain's CDR3 is CASSETGGSDEQYF. In DNA form, the CDR3 reads TGTGCCAGCAGCGAGACAGGGGGGAGCGACGAGCAGTACTTC.

In nucleotides, the CDR3 is TGTGCCAGCACTAAAGACTCTTTATACAATGAGCAGTTCTTC. The encoded protein is CASTKDSLYNEQFF. J is TRBJ2-1 and V is TRBV6-1; D remains ambiguous. Germline loops: CDR1 MNHNS, CDR2 SASEGT. CDR3 length: 14 residues. Trimming cost V 7 bases and J 4 bases, with 14 bases left between them.

This clonotype came up a few times. This chain's CDR3 is CASTIPSGGANEQFF. DNA of the CDR3: TGCGCCAGCACCATACCTAGCGGGGGGGCCAATGAGCAGTTCTTC. V is TRBV5-1 and J is TRBJ2-1; TRBD2 matches 12 bases. Germline assignment: CDR1 SGHRS and CDR2 YFSETQ. After removal of 6 bases from V and 6 bases from J, the junction contained 7 bases not matched to a gene. The length of the CDR3 is 15 residues.

This clonotype was observed many times. This chain links TRBV7-9 with TRBJ2-7, with 8 bases identical to TRBD1. The V gene end was trimmed by 1 base and the J gene end by 6 bases; junction bases not matched to a gene: 5. The CDR3 is 14 amino acids. CDR1 SEHNR and CDR2 FQNEAQ come from the germline V gene (reference sequence). The CDR3 DNA is TGTGCCAGCAGCTTAGGCCAGGGGGCGTTCGAGCAGTACTTC. Translated, it gives CASSLGQGAFEQYF.

The J gene is TRBJ1-6, the V gene TRBV6-5, with D unclear. The CDR3 extends over 15 amino acids. The V gene's germline CDR1 is MNHEY and CDR2 SVGAGI. V gave up 0 bases and J gave up 4 bases, with 7 bases separating them. The CDR3 protein is CASSYSEEYNSPLHF. The CDR3 DNA reads as TGTGCCAGCAGTTACTCGGAGGAATATAATTCACCCCTCCACTTT.

This rearrangement joins TRBV5-1 to TRBJ2-3; no firm D call. Trimming pared 4 bases from V and 1 base from J, leaving 10 bases between. Germline CDR1 is SGHRS and CDR2 is YFSETQ. This CDR3 comprises 14 residues. CDR3 in DNA: TGCGCCAGCAGCGGTGGGGTCCGCACAGATACGCAGTATTTT. Translated, it gives CASSGGVRTDTQYF.

This chain uses TRBV29-1 with TRBJ2-5, with a weak D call TRBD2 (5 bases). The germline V and J ends were trimmed by 4 bases and 4 bases, with 7 bases remaining between them. This CDR3 has 11 residues. Germline CDR1 SQVTM, CDR2 ANQGSEA. The CDR3 DNA sequence: TGCAGCGTTGGGGAGTTAGAGACCCAGTACTTC. Its protein is CSVGELETQYF. Complete variable domain (other parts from reference TRBV29-1 and TRBJ2-5): SAVISQKPSRDICQRGTSLTIQCQVDSQVTMMFWYRQQPGQSLTLIATANQGSEATYESGFVIDKFPISRPNLTFSTLTVSNMSPEDSSIYLCSVGELETQYFGPGTRLLVL.

The sample holds a few counts of this clonotype. The gene calls are TRBV5-5 and TRBJ2-5, with D hard to call. The length of the CDR3 is 12 residues. Germline lookup yields CDR1 SGHKS and CDR2 YYEKEE (reference sequence). The V gene lost 4 bases and the J gene lost 7 bases, with 11 bases spanning the gap. The CDR3 DNA reads TGTGCCAGCAGCGACCAGGAGTGGACCCAGTACTTC. It specifies CASSDQEWTQYF.

V gene TRBV20-1 combines with J gene TRBJ2-3; no definite D call. The V gene lost 3 bases and the J gene lost 2 bases, with 12 bases spanning the gap. Germline loops: CDR1 DFQATT, CDR2 SNEGSKA (reference sequence). This CDR3 is 14 amino acids long. The CDR3 nucleotides are TGCAGTGCTAGGAAGAAGACCCACACAGATACGCAGTATTTT. Its protein is CSARKKTHTDTQYF.

The table lists this clonotype with many counts. The rearrangement uses TRBV7-3 and TRBJ2-1; 7 bases fit TRBD1. Germline V CDR1 and CDR2: SGHTA, FQGTGA. V lost 5 bases to trimming and J lost 15 bases; unmatched junction nucleotides: 10. The CDR3 extends over 12 amino acids. The CDR3 reads CASSTPGTAMFF. The CDR3 DNA reads TGTGCCAGCAGCACACCCGGGACAGCAATGTTCTTC.

This clonotype was seen a few times. The chain is built from TRBV20-1 and TRBJ1-2, with a tentative D call TRBD1 (6 bases). V dropped 3 bases and J dropped 6 bases, with 11 bases sitting between them. The CDR3 has 12 amino acids. CDR1 DFQATT and CDR2 SNEGSKA come from the germline V gene (reference sequence). CDR3 sequence (DNA): TGCAGTGCTAGCATGGCAGGGGATGGCTACACCTTC. It encodes CSASMAGDGYTF.

This clonotype turned up a few times. The V and J genes are TRBV11-2 and TRBJ2-5, with 7 positions matching TRBD1. V lost 6 bases, J lost 1 base, and 8 bases stayed unmatched. The CDR3 length is 15 residues. From germline, CDR1 is SGHAT and CDR2 FQNNGV. CDR3 amino acids: CASRFTRDSQETQYF. For the CDR3, the DNA is TGTGCCAGCAGGTTTACCCGGGACAGCCAAGAGACCCAGTACTTC.

The chain links TRBV18 to TRBJ2-5, with D perhaps matching TRBD1 or TRBD2 (5 bases each). CDR1 is KGHSH, CDR2 LQKENI, per germline. The CDR3 contains 16 residues. The V end was cut by 1 base, the J end by 2 bases, with 14 bases between. The CDR3 region has the DNA TGTGCCAGCTCACCACAGGGGAGACAGCTACAAGAGACCCAGTACTTC. Residues: CASSPQGRQLQETQYF.

This chain connects TRBV30 to TRBJ2-6; TRBD1 is a possible D gene (6 bases). The CDR3 length is 15 residues. Germline loops: CDR1 GTSNPN, CDR2 SVGIG (reference sequence). The V and J ends lost 2 bases and 2 bases respectively, with 10 bases between them. This CDR3 reads CAWSPQGPGANVLTF. The CDR3 DNA is TGTGCCTGGAGTCCTCAGGGGCCTGGGGCCAACGTCCTGACTTTC.